This T cell receptor (beta chain) was observed in a study of beta chain features in type 1 diabetes. Findings and limits, study-wide: Whether HLA type affects TCRB rearrangement stayed undetermined in the present work.

Isolated RNA was reverse transcribed in full, so expressed TCRB transcripts were sequenced. Produced via immunoSEQ multiplex PCR; TCRdb's table is partial and in-frame only. The repertoire has 900,000 or so clones, 17% of them found once; the top ten carry around 0.02%. This clone occurred a few times. The antigen is undetermined. This receptor was obtained from a woman younger than 30 in good health. Sequencing used naive CD4+ T cells from blood.

The CDR3 spells CASSTSGRGHYEQFF. Here the CDR3 DNA reads TGTGCCAGCAGCACAAGCGGGAGAGGTCATTATGAGCAGTTCTTC. The chain is built from TRBV7-3 and TRBJ2-1; 8 nucleotides line up with TRBD2. V was clipped by 5 bases and J by 8 bases; unmatched bases: 11. Germline loops: CDR1 SGHTA, CDR2 FQGTGA. The CDR3 consists of 15 residues.